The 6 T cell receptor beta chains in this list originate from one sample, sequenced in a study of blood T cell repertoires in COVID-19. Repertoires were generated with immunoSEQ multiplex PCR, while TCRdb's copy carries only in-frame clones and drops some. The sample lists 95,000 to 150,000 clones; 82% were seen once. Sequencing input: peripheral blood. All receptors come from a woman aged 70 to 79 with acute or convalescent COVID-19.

The CDR3 DNA follows: TGTGCCAGCAGCTCCCACAGAACAACTAATGAAAAACTGTTTTTT. Translation: CASSSHRTTNEKLFF. The chain joins TRBV5-5 to TRBJ1-4; D gene unclear. The germline CDR1 and CDR2 sequences are SGHKS and YYEKEE (reference sequence). CDR3 length: 15 amino acids. V lost 3 bases, J lost 0 bases, and 9 bases lay in between. Together with reference TRBV5-5 and TRBJ1-4, the CDR3 gives the full variable domain: DAGVTQSPTHLIKTRGQQVTLRCSPISGHKSVSWYQQVLGQGPQFIFQYYEKEERGRGNFPDRFSARQFPNYSSELNVNALLLGDSALYLCASSSHRTTNEKLFFGSGTQLSVL.

This CDR3 reads CASSFQVAYEQYF. The CDR3 nucleotides are TGTGCCAGCAGCTTTCAGGTCGCGTACGAGCAGTACTTC. This chain joins TRBV5-6 and TRBJ2-7; D is uncertain. Germline V lookup: CDR1 SGHDT, CDR2 YYEEEE. V was trimmed by 2 bases and J by 4 bases, leaving 10 bases between them. The CDR3 contains 13 residues.

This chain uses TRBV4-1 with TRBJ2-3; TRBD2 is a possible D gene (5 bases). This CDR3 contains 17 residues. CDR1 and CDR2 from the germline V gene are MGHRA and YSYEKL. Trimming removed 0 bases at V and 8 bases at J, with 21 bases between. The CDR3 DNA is TGCGCCAGCAGCCAAGATGTGGGCTCGGAACCGGCGGGTACGCAGTATTTT. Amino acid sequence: CASSQDVGSEPAGTQYF.

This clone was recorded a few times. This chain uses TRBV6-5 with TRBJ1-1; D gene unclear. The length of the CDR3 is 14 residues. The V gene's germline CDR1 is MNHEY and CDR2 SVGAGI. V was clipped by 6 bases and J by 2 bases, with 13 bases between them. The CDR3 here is CASRLTYTNTEAFF. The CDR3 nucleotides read TGTGCCAGCAGGTTGACTTACACAAACACTGAAGCTTTCTTT.

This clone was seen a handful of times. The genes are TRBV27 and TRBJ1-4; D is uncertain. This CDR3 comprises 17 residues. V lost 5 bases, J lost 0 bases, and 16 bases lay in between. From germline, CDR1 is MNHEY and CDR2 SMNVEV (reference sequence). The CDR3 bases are TGTGCCAGCAGTCCGGGCGGAGGAGGTGCAACTAATGAAAAACTGTTTTTT. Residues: CASSPGGGGATNEKLFF.

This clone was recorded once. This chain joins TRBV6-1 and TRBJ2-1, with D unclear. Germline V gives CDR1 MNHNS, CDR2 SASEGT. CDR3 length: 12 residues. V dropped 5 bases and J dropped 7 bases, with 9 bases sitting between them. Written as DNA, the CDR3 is TGTGCCAGCAGTTCACTTCGGAATGAGCAGTTCTTC. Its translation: CASSSLRNEQFF.